The 26 T cell receptor beta chains presented below share a single source sample, sequenced in a study of CD8+CD57+ T cells in acquired aplastic anemia. It was genomic DNA that served as the template for profiling TCR beta VDJ and CDR3. TCRdb re-called the reads with MiXCR, one entry per CDR3 protein. The sample holds over 40,000 distinct CDR3 sequences, approximately 78% seen once. Sequencing input: sorted CD4+, CD8+, or CD8+CD57+ T cells (not recorded which) from PBMCs. The receptor set was obtained from a human donor in good health, serving as a control.

This clonotype was found many times. This chain connects TRBV12-3 or TRBV12-4 to TRBJ1-5; unclear D gene. Trimming removed 5 bases from V and 8 bases from J, with 16 bases in between. The CDR3 loop spans 14 amino acids. CDR3 protein: CASSPRAGVEPQHF. CDR3 nucleotides: TGTGCCAGCAGTCCGAGGGCAGGAGTAGAGCCCCAGCATTTT.

V and J are TRBV2 and TRBJ2-2; 9 bases are a match to TRBD1. This CDR3 has 15 residues. The ends lost 4 bases at V and 6 bases at J; junction bases unmatched: 6. Germline loops: CDR1 SNHLY, CDR2 FYNNEI. CDR3 coding DNA: TGTGCCAGCAGTGCGACAGGGGGGAGCGCCGGGGAGCTGTTTTTT. Translation: CASSATGGSAGELFF.

The J gene is TRBJ2-1, the V gene TRBV2, with 9 bases lining up with TRBD2. CDR1 is SNHLY, CDR2 FYNNEI, per germline. CDR3 length equals 14 residues. Losses at the gene ends were 4 bases for V and 4 bases for J; bases not matched to a gene: 2. The CDR3: CASSVSGGYNEQFF. The CDR3 nucleotides read TGTGCCAGCAGTGTTAGCGGGGGTTACAATGAGCAGTTCTTC. The variable domain in full, with the rest retrieved from reference TRBV2 and TRBJ2-1, is EPEVTQTPSHQVTQMGQEVILRCVPISNHLYFYWYRQILGQKVEFLVSFYNNEISEKSEIFDDQFSVERPDGSNFTLKIRSTKLEDSAMYFCASSVSGGYNEQFFGPGTRLTVL.

This clonotype was recorded only once. J is TRBJ1-1 and V is TRBV20-1; no firm D call. The CDR3 consists of 14 residues. V lost 5 bases to trimming and J lost 0 bases, with 13 bases between them. From germline, CDR1 is DFQATT and CDR2 SNEGSKA (reference sequence). CDR3 in DNA: TGCAGTGCTGCTGCGATAGGGTTGAACACTGAAGCTTTCTTT. It translates to CSAAAIGLNTEAFF.

The chain couples TRBV2 to TRBJ2-7, with 9 bases lining up with TRBD1. CDR3 length: 15 amino acids. Germline-derived CDR1 and CDR2 are SNHLY and FYNNEI. Trimming at V came to 4 bases and at J to 3 bases, leaving 7 bases not matched to a gene. The CDR3 sequence: CASSAGTGYLYEQYF. DNA for the CDR3: TGTGCCAGCAGTGCAGGGACAGGGTACCTCTACGAGCAGTACTTC.

In this sample, this clonotype turned up many times. The chain links TRBV6-2 or TRBV6-3 to TRBJ1-3; D gene uncertain. The V gene lost 3 bases and the J gene lost 2 bases, with 14 bases spanning the gap. The CDR3 runs to 16 residues. CDR1 and CDR2 (germline): MNHEY, SVGEGT. The DNA for the CDR3 is TGTGCCAGCAGTTATACCAGAACAAGCCCTGGAAACACCATATATTTT. It codes for CASSYTRTSPGNTIYF.

The chain couples TRBV6-2 or TRBV6-3 to TRBJ1-2; no reliable D call. The germline V gene encodes CDR1 MNHEY and CDR2 SVGEGT. The CDR3 has 12 amino acids. The V end lost 5 bases, the J end lost 3 bases, and 7 bases lay between the germline ends. The CDR3 DNA follows: TGTGCCAGCAGTATCGTGGACTATGGCTACACCTTC. Its protein product is CASSIVDYGYTF.

The rearrangement joins TRBV11-1 to TRBJ2-3, with D perhaps matching TRBD2 (5 bases). Germline loops: CDR1 SGHAT, CDR2 FQDESV (reference sequence). The CDR3 extends over 14 amino acids. The ends were cut back, 4 bases at V and 4 bases at J, with 12 bases in the middle. In DNA, the CDR3 is TGTGCCAGCAGCTCCCTTAGCGATTCAGATACGCAGTATTTT. Amino acid sequence: CASSSLSDSDTQYF.

The chain recombines TRBV29-1 with TRBJ1-3; no firm D call. From germline, CDR1 is SQVTM and CDR2 ANQGSEA. V gave up 7 bases and J gave up 7 bases, with 11 bases separating them. The CDR3 runs 11 residues. This CDR3 reads CSGGIGNTIYF. The DNA for the CDR3 is TGCAGCGGTGGGATCGGCAACACCATATATTTT. The whole variable domain, remainder taken from reference TRBV29-1 and TRBJ1-3, is SAVISQKPSRDICQRGTSLTIQCQVDSQVTMMFWYRQQPGQSLTLIATANQGSEATYESGFVIDKFPISRPNLTFSTLTVSNMSPEDSSIYLCSGGIGNTIYFGEGSWLTVV.

This chain uses TRBV11-1 with TRBJ2-3; 9 bases agree with TRBD1. J gave up 6 bases and V 1 base, and 14 bases lay outside the gene matches. Germline lookup yields CDR1 SGHAT and CDR2 FQDESV (reference sequence). The CDR3 sequence is 18 residues long. CDR3 DNA sequence: TGTGCCAGCAGCTTAGAATATCACTCGGACAGGGGAAGGGATACGCAGTATTTT. As protein: CASSLEYHSDRGRDTQYF.

This clonotype has a handful of counts. The V gene is TRBV24-1, the J gene TRBJ2-3; D unclear. Trimming took off 8 bases at V and 8 bases at J, with 13 bases between the two ends. Germline V gives CDR1 KGHDR, CDR2 SFDVKD. CDR3 length: 12 amino acids. Here the CDR3 reads CATTNPTGTQYF. CDR3 nucleotides: TGTGCCACCACTAATCCCACCGGTACGCAGTATTTT.

The V gene is TRBV11-1, the J gene TRBJ2-3; TRBD1 matches 7 bases. Per the germline V gene, CDR1 is SGHAT and CDR2 is FQDESV (reference sequence). The CDR3 extends over 15 amino acids. Trimming removed 1 base from V and 1 base from J; junction bases left unmatched: 2. The CDR3 sequence: CASSLEGQGTDTQYF. The CDR3 DNA follows: TGTGCCAGCAGCTTAGAAGGACAGGGCACAGATACGCAGTATTTT.

This sequence joins TRBV25-1 and TRBJ1-2; D gene uncertain. The germline V and J ends were trimmed by 6 bases and 4 bases, with 15 bases remaining between them. The CDR3 is 14 amino acids. From germline, CDR1 is MGHDK and CDR2 SYGVNS. CDR3 loop: CASSRTESLYGYTF. In DNA form, the CDR3 reads TGTGCCAGCAGCCGGACGGAATCGCTCTATGGCTACACCTTC.

The chain joins TRBV25-1 to TRBJ2-7, with D uncertain. CDR1 and CDR2 from the germline V gene are MGHDK and SYGVNS. V dropped 6 bases and J dropped 7 bases, with 19 bases sitting between them. The CDR3 runs to 14 residues. The DNA of the CDR3 is TGTGCCAGCAGCCCCTCGGGCCTCGGGCTGGAGCAGTACTTC. Translating it yields CASSPSGLGLEQYF.

CDR3: CASSMSGNEQFF. The CDR3 bases are TGTGCCAGTAGTATGTCGGGGAATGAGCAGTTCTTC. The chain links TRBV19 to TRBJ2-1; D perhaps matches TRBD2 (5 bases). The CDR3 length is 12 residues. Germline CDR1 and CDR2: LNHDA and SQIVND (reference sequence). The ends were cut back, 3 bases at V and 7 bases at J, with 7 bases in the middle.

The chain links TRBV7-8 to TRBJ1-2; possible D gene TRBD1, 5 bases. This CDR3 has 13 amino acids. The V gene's germline CDR1 is SGHVS and CDR2 FQNEAQ. Trimming stripped 3 bases from V and 2 bases from J, with 7 bases between. The CDR3 reads CASSFAGNYGYTF. Written as DNA, the CDR3 is TGTGCCAGCAGCTTTGCAGGGAACTATGGCTACACCTTC.

This clonotype was counted between two and nine times. The chain couples TRBV7-2 to TRBJ2-5; D possibly corresponds to TRBD1 (5 bases). The V gene lost 7 bases and the J gene lost 4 bases, with 10 bases spanning the gap. This CDR3 spans 12 amino acids. Germline CDR1 reads SGHTA; CDR2 reads FQGNSA. CDR3 DNA: TGTGCCAGCACCAGGGTCCGAGAGACCCAGTACTTC. It encodes CASTRVRETQYF.

This clonotype occurred once. The chain links TRBV19 to TRBJ1-5; 11 nucleotides agree with TRBD1. The V segment lost 8 bases and the J segment 6 bases; nucleotides outside the gene matches: 6. The CDR3 sequence is 14 residues long. In germline, CDR1 is LNHDA, CDR2 SQIVND (reference sequence). CDR3 amino acids: CASGGDRGVQPQHF. The CDR3 DNA is TGTGCCAGTGGAGGGGACAGGGGGGTTCAGCCCCAGCATTTT.

The chain employs TRBV20-1 and TRBJ1-2, with 10 bases fitting TRBD1. Germline V gene data show CDR1 as DFQATT and CDR2 as SNEGSKA (reference sequence). The CDR3 loop spans 14 amino acids. CDR3 DNA sequence: TGCAGCGCTGAAAAGGACAGGGGGGACTATGGCTACACCTTC. It encodes CSAEKDRGDYGYTF.

The chain has TRBV19 and TRBJ2-5, with TRBD2 matching over 13 bases. The V gene's germline CDR1 is LNHDA and CDR2 SQIVND (reference sequence). Unmatched junction bases numbered 9, after V lost 6 bases and J lost 5 bases. There are 16 residues in the CDR3. The CDR3 here is CASSNPGTSGAETQYF. The CDR3 DNA reads as TGTGCCAGTAGCAACCCCGGGACTAGCGGGGCGGAGACCCAGTACTTC.

This sequence joins TRBV20-1 and TRBJ2-5; tentative D call: TRBD2 (5 bases). The J call may be wrong; the DNA end is better matched by TRBJ2-7. The CDR3 contains 12 residues. Germline CDR1 DFQATT, CDR2 SNEGSKA (reference sequence). CDR3 in amino acids: CSSASGPYEQYF. The CDR3 coding sequence is TGCAGTTCGGCCAGCGGTCCCTACGAGCAGTACTTC.

This clonotype appeared a few times. The rearrangement links TRBV7-9 to TRBJ1-4; D gene ambiguous. CDR1 SEHNR and CDR2 FQNEAQ come from the germline V gene (reference sequence). The CDR3 totals 13 residues. V shed 6 bases and J shed 7 bases, with 12 bases lying between them. CDR3: CASSSSSREKLFF. The CDR3 DNA follows: TGTGCCAGCAGTTCGTCCAGTCGTGAAAAACTGTTTTTT.

The chain recombines TRBV29-1 with TRBJ2-7; 11 nucleotides agree with TRBD1. The germline V gene has CDR1 SQVTM and CDR2 ANQGSEA. The CDR3 covers 13 residues. Trimming took 6 bases from V and 2 from J; bases not matched to a gene: 3. The DNA of the CDR3 is TGCAGCGTCGGGGGACAGGGGGCCTACGAGCAGTACTTC. Translating it yields CSVGGQGAYEQYF.

Notes on this clonotype: At one boundary the junction diverges from the germline segment, which might be a read error. The V gene is TRBV10-3, the J gene TRBJ1-3, with 12 bases matching TRBD1. Germline V gene data show CDR1 as ENHRY and CDR2 as SYGVKD. The CDR3 consists of 15 residues. The CDR3 nucleotides are TGTGCCACTGAGGGACAGGGGGCTCTAAGTACCACCGTATATTTT. This translates into CATEGQGALSTTVYF.

There are many counts of this clonotype. J is TRBJ2-2 and V is TRBV5-1; 7 bases agree with TRBD1. The J segment lost 5 bases and the V segment lost 7 bases, leaving 2 bases of the junction unmatched. CDR3 length: 12 amino acids. CDR1 and CDR2 from the germline V gene are SGHRS and YFSETQ. CDR3 sequence reads: CASARGTGELFF. The CDR3, as DNA: TGCGCCAGCGCCAGGGGGACCGGGGAGCTGTTTTTT.

The V gene is TRBV15, the J gene TRBJ2-1, with D perhaps TRBD2 (6 bases). V shed 1 base and J shed 5 bases, with 6 bases lying between them. The CDR3 totals 13 residues. The germline CDR1 and CDR2 sequences are LNHNV and YYDKDF (reference sequence). CDR3 bases: TGTGCCACCAGCAGAGGACTAGACAATGAGCAGTTCTTC. As protein: CATSRGLDNEQFF.